This is a list of T cell receptor beta chains from one sample in a study of blood T cells in healthy people across ages. One entry per CDR3 protein results from TCRdb running MiXCR on the 5' RACE reads. The table lists 500,000 to 650,000 distinct CDR3 sequences, around a quarter of them singletons, with approximately 3.3% in the top ten. This sample was also put to use in a study of T cells of mothers and their children.

Sample: blood. These receptors all stem from a boy aged 2 to 10 in good health. The conserved cysteine and the conserved F or W are not part of the CDR3 here.

v_gene: TRBV18
CDR3aa: ASSPAGVEQY

v_gene: TRBV19
CDR3aa: ASSMTSGALNEQF

v_gene: TRBV20-1
CDR3aa: SAGPPGNEQF

v_gene: TRBV11-3
CDR3aa: RGSLNEKLF

v_gene: TRBV5-6
CDR3aa: ASRVRTSGNTDTQY

v_gene: TRBV20-1
CDR3aa: SARTATNEKLF

v_gene: TRBV6-5
CDR3aa: ASSYGQGITDTQY

v_gene: TRBV4-1
CDR3aa: ASSQDDYSYEQY

v_gene: TRBV5-6
CDR3aa: ASSLMTSGANVLT

v_gene: TRBV20-1
CDR3aa: SARGVMTGQSSYNEQF

v_gene: TRBV20-1
CDR3aa: SAHLAGLKNIQY

v_gene: TRBV4-1
CDR3aa: ASSQGENTQY

v_gene: TRBV6-2/TRBV6-3
CDR3aa: ASSYPGPAGYEQY

v_gene: TRBV9
CDR3aa: ASSPGGRAQETQY

v_gene: TRBV7-3
CDR3aa: ASSLNTGPRNYGYT

v_gene: TRBV9
CDR3aa: ASSLTHGTGAFQETQY

v_gene: TRBV7-9
CDR3aa: ASSPGLATNEQF

v_gene: TRBV7-9
CDR3aa: ASSSGTVANVLT

v_gene: TRBV20-1
CDR3aa: SALNRDSNEKLF

v_gene: TRBV9
CDR3aa: ASSPPRTSGEQY

v_gene: TRBV9
CDR3aa: ASSKLSGGAFYEQY

v_gene: TRBV7-9
CDR3aa: ASSLVWWDKGSYEQY

v_gene: TRBV6-1
CDR3aa: ASSSFSTYNEQF

v_gene: TRBV10-3
CDR3aa: AISAPSTDEQY

v_gene: TRBV6-5
CDR3aa: ASRGAAKNIQY

v_gene: TRBV10-3
CDR3aa: AISSAAGSPSYEQY

v_gene: TRBV28
CDR3aa: ASRGPAKNIQY

v_gene: TRBV5-1
CDR3aa: ASSKDPIDSGANVLT

v_gene: TRBV20-1
CDR3aa: SASGPLNEKLF

v_gene: TRBV27
CDR3aa: ASSFRGQNEQF

v_gene: TRBV7-9
CDR3aa: ASSSGYLTGDTQY

v_gene: TRBV3-1
CDR3aa: ASSQDPILAEETQY

v_gene: TRBV12-5
CDR3aa: ASGWAGRDNEQF

v_gene: TRBV30
CDR3aa: AWKRNANTGELF

v_gene: TRBV12-3/TRBV12-4
CDR3aa: ASSDRYGYT

v_gene: TRBV15
CDR3aa: ATSSVGTMRGNTIY

v_gene: TRBV6-5
CDR3aa: ASSYSGSGADTQY

v_gene: TRBV6-5
CDR3aa: ASSLSSSGSCEQY

v_gene: TRBV20-1
CDR3aa: SAEVGGMNTEAF

v_gene: TRBV2
CDR3aa: ASSEVRSADTQY

v_gene: TRBV11-2
CDR3aa: ASSFSTSGGLQETQY

v_gene: TRBV7-2
CDR3aa: ASSSGGGLGYT

v_gene: TRBV20-1
CDR3aa: SARAGARYNEQF

v_gene: TRBV7-9
CDR3aa: ASSLDYRVGSYEQY

v_gene: TRBV18
CDR3aa: ASSPDGGYNEQF